The present TCR beta chain was sequenced within a study of Ad26.COV2.S vaccination and SARS-CoV-2 variants. Noted treatment: 15 to 20 received Ad26.COV2.S at low or high dose, single or two shots; 5 received placebo; per-sample allocation not given. Sampling was done on day 63 after the first vaccine or placebo injection. Wuhan-strain SARS-CoV-2 spike was expressed by the Ad26 vector that made up the vaccine. Turning to this clone: The antigen remains unidentified. One end of the junction varies from germline; a read error may be responsible.

The CDR3 runs 14 residues. The germline gives CDR1 SGHTA, CDR2 FQGNSA. The data were produced by immunoSEQ multiplex PCR, yet TCRdb's version contains in-frame clones alone and is incomplete. The sample includes some 270,000 clones, roughly nine tenths of them seen just once. Study-level findings and limits: While placebo recipients had lower spike-specific TCR breadth, vaccine recipients had more.

The chain has TRBV7-2 and TRBJ2-1, with TRBD2 matching 14 bases. This receptor was obtained from a person between 18 and 59 years old who received the Ad26.COV2.S COVID-19 vaccine or a placebo. Sequencing used peripheral blood, obtained in a trial of Ad26.COV2.S vaccine versus placebo. The chain's CDR3 is CASSLGLAGALHLF. The CDR3 coding sequence is TGTGCCAGCAGCTTGGGACTAGCGGGGGCCCTTCACCTCTTC. Using reference TRBV7-2 and TRBJ2-1 for the parts outside the CDR3, the full variable domain is GAGVSQSPSNKVTEKGKDVELRCDPISGHTALYWYRQSLGQGLEFLIYFQGNSAPDKSGLPSDRFSAERTGGSVSTLTIQRTQQEDSAVYLCASSLGLAGALHLFGPGTRLTVL.